This T cell receptor (beta chain) derives from a study of blood T cell repertoires in COVID-19. The overall study: Samples taken during acute and convalescent COVID-19 were collected in the United States, Italy and Spain.

As originally analysed: Scientists estimated how many nucleated cells there were by amplifying reference gene primers. The data were produced by immunoSEQ multiplex PCR, yet TCRdb's version contains in-frame clones alone and is incomplete. The V and J calls and clone size were taken over from that table, and D and trimming were inferred from the DNA. The table has approximately 210,000 clones, under 90% seen once. Trimming at V came to 0 bases and at J to 0 bases, leaving 4 bases not matched to a gene. The CDR3 covers 16 residues. The germline CDR1 and CDR2 sequences are SGHRS and YFSETQ. This receptor was taken from a woman between 35 and 50 years old with active or convalescent COVID-19. V is TRBV5-1 and J is TRBJ2-3; the match to TRBD2 covers 7 bases. The sequenced sample was peripheral blood. The CDR3 DNA sequence: TGCGCCAGCAGCTTGGGGCTAGCGGCTAGCACAGATACGCAGTATTTT. This gives the protein CASSLGLAASTDTQYF.